This T cell receptor beta chain is from a study of response to subunit inactivated influenza vaccine. CDR1 SGHRS and CDR2 YFSETQ come from the germline V gene. V was clipped by 3 bases and J by 10 bases; unmatched bases: 8. The length of the CDR3 is 14 residues. TCRdb redid the calling of the RT-PCR reads with MiXCR, one entry per CDR3 protein. The table lists some 550,000 distinct CDR3 sequences, under 30% of them singletons. The same specimen was also included in a second study, on T cells expressing NK-cell markers. This second study says: Libraries used 5'RACE template switching adding universal primer site and UMIs.

The V gene is TRBV5-1, the J gene TRBJ1-4; 8 nucleotides line up with TRBD1. Specimen: CD4+ T cells sorted from PBMCs, collected 11 to 12 days after vaccination. The TCR was taken from a middle-aged man who received an inactivated influenza vaccine. This chain's CDR3 is CASSSGQGSGKLFF. The CDR3 nucleotides read TGCGCCAGCAGCTCCGGACAGGGAAGTGGAAAACTGTTTTTT. Full variable domain (outside the CDR3, taken from reference TRBV5-1 and TRBJ1-4): KAGVTQTPRYLIKTRGQQVTLSCSPISGHRSVSWYQQTPGQGLQFLFEYFSETQRNKGNFPGRFSGRQFSNSRSEMNVSTLELGDSALYLCASSSGQGSGKLFFGSGTQLSVL.